Listed below are T cell receptor beta chains from one sample, sequenced in a study of blood T cells in healthy people across ages. Via MiXCR, TCRdb re-called the 5' RACE reads, giving one row per CDR3 protein. Among roughly 2 million distinct CDR3 sequences listed, approximately 50% were seen once. Source material: blood. These receptors all stem from a middle-aged woman in good health. The CDR3 runs from the conserved cysteine through the conserved F or W.

j_call	v_call	cdr3_aa
TRBJ1-5	TRBV7-2	CASSLGWDNQPQHF
TRBJ1-2	TRBV14	CASSQVWDITF
TRBJ2-3	TRBV7-2	CASSHVVGGPTDTQYF
TRBJ2-1	TRBV3-1	CASRVVGTGEQFF
TRBJ2-1	TRBV7-6	CASSPFGGGYEQFF
TRBJ2-1	TRBV5-1	CASSWGGGDEQFF
TRBJ1-2	TRBV6-2/TRBV6-3	CASTQGLGYTF
TRBJ2-1	TRBV14	CASSQIRGRRGNRSYNEQFF
TRBJ2-3	TRBV7-2	CASSLGVVASGPDTQYF
TRBJ2-3	TRBV20-1	CSARGPFGGDSTDTQYF
NA	TRBV28	CAISSTSRYHEQYF
TRBJ2-6	TRBV2	CASSESSRGANVLTF
TRBJ2-7	TRBV11-2	CASSLGQGSYGQYF
TRBJ1-5	TRBV6-5	CASSRPGSNQPQHF
TRBJ1-1	TRBV10-3	CAISPSDTGGAFF
TRBJ2-1	TRBV27	CASRPGDRNYNEQFF
TRBJ1-2	TRBV6-1	CASRTTLGQTTDNYGYTF
TRBJ1-4	TRBV4-3	CASSQEKDIAKLFF
TRBJ2-6	TRBV6-1	CASGKGASGANVLTF